This T cell receptor beta chain came from a study of T cell repertoires in cytomegalovirus infection. Study background: Public TCR beta signatures provided an indication of both CMV infection and a matching HLA type.

Details on this clonotype: Its cognate antigen is unknown.

TCRdb ran MiXCR on the reads and lists one entry per CDR3 protein. Of hundreds of thousands of distinct CDR3 sequences listed, around a third are singletons. Broader study findings: Accumulated public TCR beta family frequency recognized individuals carrying CMV together with the relevant HLA.

This sample comprised cultured PBMCs, obtained from culture after CMV antigen stimulation. The TCR originated in a human donor in good health (CMV status not recorded). Some clones in this sample may be carry-over from other donors' samples.

The CDR3 region is CASGKTHLALDEQYF. The CDR3 DNA is TGTGCCAGCGGTAAGACCCACTTAGCTCTCGACGAGCAGTACTTC. V gene TRBV6-2 or TRBV6-3 combines with J gene TRBJ2-7; unclear D gene. Trimming took 8 bases from V and 5 from J, leaving 22 bases between them. CDR3 length: 15 residues. Germline V gene lookup returns CDR1 MNHEY and CDR2 SVGEGT.